A single sample is the source of the 27 T cell receptor beta chains below, sequenced in a study of molecular identifiers for immune sequencing clone quantification. Using its own MiXCR run on the PCR reads, TCRdb lists one record per CDR3 protein. The repertoire consists of 5,500 to 6,500 distinct CDR3 sequences, with around 15% occurring once and the leading ten covering over 2%. Sequencing was done on a sample of naive CD8+ T cells from blood, with Jurkat cell RNA spiked in. Subset in this sample: FACS-sorted CD8+CD4-CCR7+CD45RA+ naive T cells. These receptors all come from a human donor in good health. Some libraries in this study had Jurkat cell RNA spiked in.

Judged by abundance, this clonotype is medium-sized. The CDR3 DNA is TGTGCCAGCAGTTACTCGAGTTCTTGGGGGCGCCCCCCCATGAACACTGAAGCTTTCTTT. Protein sequence: CASSYSSSWGRPPMNTEAFF. The rearrangement links TRBV6-2 or TRBV6-3 to TRBJ1-1; TRBD1 is a possible D gene (6 bases). Germline V gene lookup returns CDR1 MNHEY and CDR2 SVGEGT. V was pared by 0 bases and J by 0 bases, with 23 bases between. This CDR3 has 20 amino acids.

This clonotype was seen a few times. One end of the junction is discordant with germline, which a read error may explain. This chain joins TRBV5-3 and TRBJ1-1; D not certain. TRBV5-3 is annotated as an ORF whose role is uncertain. This CDR3 is 13 amino acids long. DNA of the CDR3: TGTGCCAGCAGCTACCGACAGAACACTGAAGCTTTCTTT. Its protein product is CASSYRQNTEAFF.

By its share, this clonotype is medium-sized. The rearrangement joins TRBV12-3 or TRBV12-4 to TRBJ2-2; 9 bases fit TRBD1. J was trimmed by 6 bases and V by 3 bases; bases with no gene match: 20. The CDR3 contains 20 residues. CDR3 amino acids: CASSFWGAGKQGAHAGELFF. CDR3 nucleotides: TGTGCCAGCAGTTTTTGGGGGGCCGGAAAACAGGGGGCACATGCCGGGGAGCTGTTTTTT.

This clonotype was detected ten times or more. V usage is TRBV13 and J usage is TRBJ2-7; the match to TRBD2 covers 9 bases. CDR1 is PRHDT and CDR2 is FYEKMQ in the germline V gene (reference sequence). CDR3 size: 14 residues. The V segment lost 6 bases and the J segment 2 bases; nucleotides outside the gene matches: 5. The CDR3 sequence is CASSPIAGAYEQYF. The CDR3 DNA reads TGTGCCAGCAGTCCTATAGCGGGAGCCTACGAGCAGTACTTC.

This clonotype is classed as medium-sized. The chain links TRBV7-9 to TRBJ2-3; D is undetermined. V gave up 1 base and J gave up 0 bases, with 2 bases separating them. CDR1 and CDR2 from the germline V gene are SEHNR and FQNEAQ (reference sequence). The CDR3 contains 13 residues. The CDR3 is CASSLDSTDTQYF. The DNA of the CDR3 is TGTGCCAGCAGCTTAGATAGCACAGATACGCAGTATTTT.

By its share, this clonotype is medium-sized (0.01 to 0.1%). The chain has TRBV27 and TRBJ1-1; D unresolved. Germline assignment: CDR1 MNHEY and CDR2 SMNVEV (reference sequence). The CDR3 is 13 amino acids. Trimming pared 0 bases from V and 2 bases from J, leaving 4 bases between. In DNA form, the CDR3 reads TGTGCCAGCAGTTTATCGTTAAACACTGAAGCTTTCTTT. Its translation is CASSLSLNTEAFF.

This clonotype is labeled as medium-sized. CDR3 coding DNA: TGTGCCAGCAGCCTCGCTAGCCCGAAGACTGAAGCTTTCTTT. Protein product: CASSLASPKTEAFF. The chain is built from TRBV3-1 and TRBJ1-1; the D is unclear. Germline V CDR1 and CDR2: LGHDT, YNNKEL (reference sequence). Trimming shortened V by 4 bases and J by 5 bases, and 14 bases separated the two germline ends. This CDR3 comprises 14 residues. The entire variable domain, with the rest obtained from reference TRBV3-1 and TRBJ1-1, is as follows: DTAVSQTPKYLVTQMGNDKSIKCEQNLGHDTMYWYKQDSKKFLKIMFSYNNKELIINETVPNRFSPKSPDKAHLNLHINSLELGDSAVYFCASSLASPKTEAFFGQGTRLTVV.

This clonotype rates as medium-sized (0.01 to 0.1%). The V call is TRBV12-3 or TRBV12-4, the J call TRBJ2-3, with 11 bases that match TRBD2. V lost 6 bases to trimming and J lost 6 bases; unmatched junction nucleotides: 11. This CDR3 region has 16 residues. The CDR3 nucleotides are TGTGCCAGCAGGACGACCTCTAGCGGGAGGACGGATACGCAGTATTTT. It specifies CASRTTSSGRTDTQYF.

This clonotype is medium-sized within its sample. This chain links TRBV5-1 with TRBJ2-3; tentative D call: TRBD2 (6 bases). CDR3 length equals 13 residues. Germline V gene lookup returns CDR1 SGHRS and CDR2 YFSETQ. Trimming pared 9 bases from V and 0 bases from J, leaving 11 bases between. The CDR3 DNA reads as TGCGCCACCGGGGGTCCTAGCACAGATACGCAGTATTTT. Translated, it gives CATGGPSTDTQYF.

This clonotype is labeled medium-sized. This chain links TRBV27 with TRBJ1-1; D unclear. Germline CDR1 MNHEY, CDR2 SMNVEV (reference sequence). Between the trimmed V and J ends, which lost 6 bases and 1 base, there was a span of 9 bases. CDR3 length equals 13 residues. The DNA for the CDR3 is TGTGCCAGCAGAGTTCTGGGGAACACTGAAGCTTTCTTT. Protein: CASRVLGNTEAFF.

As concerns this clonotype: This sequence may be a read error, since a much larger clone differs from it by one base. V and J are TRBV13 and TRBJ2-5; tentatively, D is TRBD2 (5 bases). The germline V and J ends were trimmed by 5 bases and 5 bases, with 12 bases remaining between them. From germline, CDR1 is PRHDT and CDR2 FYEKMQ (reference sequence). This CDR3 comprises 13 residues. As DNA, the CDR3 is TGTGCCAGCAGCGCGGGCGGTAGGGAGACCCAGTACTTC. Translated: CASSAGGRETQYF.

By its share, this clonotype is medium-sized (0.01 to 0.1%). The chain carries TRBV12-3 or TRBV12-4 and TRBJ2-3; 7 bases agree with TRBD1. The CDR3 is made up of 14 amino acids. Unmatched junction bases numbered 4, after V lost 6 bases and J lost 1 base. The CDR3 nucleotides read TGTGCCAGCAGGTATACAGGGGGCACAGATACGCAGTATTTT. It yields the protein CASRYTGGTDTQYF.

The rearrangement joins TRBV7-2 to TRBJ2-3, with D unclear. V was clipped by 1 base and J by 2 bases, with 7 bases between them. The CDR3 runs 14 residues. Germline V gene data show CDR1 as SGHTA and CDR2 as FQGNSA. CDR3 residues: CASSLVQVTDTQYF. CDR3 in DNA: TGTGCCAGCAGCTTAGTCCAGGTCACAGATACGCAGTATTTT.

This clonotype is medium-sized in the sample. CDR3 amino acids: CASSLSGGGSQPQHF. CDR3 sequence (DNA): TGTGCCAGCAGCTTAAGTGGAGGGGGCAGTCAGCCCCAGCATTTT. The chain combines TRBV7-9 with TRBJ1-5; 7 nucleotides align to TRBD1. This CDR3 is built from 15 residues. Germline assignment: CDR1 SEHNR and CDR2 FQNEAQ (reference sequence). After removal of 2 bases from V and 6 bases from J, the junction contained 7 bases not matched to a gene.

This clonotype ranks as medium-sized. The rearrangement links TRBV4-1 to TRBJ2-1; the D is unclear. The CDR3 totals 12 residues. Between the trimmed V and J ends, which lost 3 bases and 5 bases, there was a span of 5 bases. Germline V CDR1 and CDR2: MGHRA, YSYEKL. DNA for the CDR3: TGCGCCAGCAGCCAGATACACAATGAGCAGTTCTTC. Its translation is CASSQIHNEQFF.

This rearrangement joins TRBV16 to TRBJ2-7; 13 positions match TRBD2. The CDR3 loop spans 16 amino acids. Per germline, CDR1 KGHSY and CDR2 FQNENV. With 5 bases clipped from V and 5 bases from J, the junction kept 9 bases outside the gene matches. The CDR3 DNA sequence: TGTGCCAGCAGCTCGGGGCTACTAGCGGGGGGGCACGAGCAGTACTTC. Its protein product is CASSSGLLAGGHEQYF.

A word on this clonotype: One junction end disagrees with the germline gene, perhaps due to a read error. This rearrangement joins TRBV27 to TRBJ2-2; D remains unclear. Germline V gene data show CDR1 as MNHEY and CDR2 as SMNVEV (reference sequence). The CDR3 has 15 amino acids. CDR3 DNA sequence: TGTGCCGGCAGTTTCTTAAGTAGTCGGACCGGGGAGCTGTTTTTT. This gives the protein CAGSFLSSRTGELFF.

A word on this clonotype: This may be a read error, as it is one base from a much larger clone. The V and J genes are TRBV12-3 or TRBV12-4 and TRBJ2-5; D is perhaps TRBD1 (5 bases). The CDR3 length is 13 residues. Here the CDR3 reads CASSFFREETRYF. As DNA, the CDR3 is TGTGCCAGCAGTTTTTTCAGGGAAGAGACCCGGTACTTC.

This chain joins TRBV20-1 and TRBJ2-7; 9 nucleotides line up with TRBD2. Germline CDR1 DFQATT, CDR2 SNEGSKA (reference sequence). The trim removed 7 bases at V and 4 bases at J, leaving 20 bases unmatched. The length of the CDR3 is 17 residues. The CDR3 region is CSVPSFSGSGSVYEQYF. The CDR3 nucleotides are TGCAGTGTCCCGAGCTTCAGCGGTAGCGGGAGCGTTTACGAGCAGTACTTC.

This clonotype is medium-sized within its sample. V and J are TRBV4-3 and TRBJ2-3, with D perhaps matching TRBD2 (6 bases). Between the trimmed V and J ends, which lost 0 bases and 6 bases, there was a span of 13 bases. This CDR3 has 15 amino acids. Germline CDR1 LGHNA, CDR2 YSLEER. The CDR3, as DNA: TGCGCCAGCAGCCAAGATCCCAGGGAGGAGGATACGCAGTATTTT. Translated, it gives CASSQDPREEDTQYF.

Sample share makes this clonotype medium-sized (0.01 to 0.1%). The rearrangement joins TRBV6-5 to TRBJ1-1; D uncertain. Trimming left V 2 bases short and J 5 bases short, with 9 bases between. Germline values: CDR1 MNHEY, CDR2 SVGAGI. CDR3 length: 13 residues. CDR3 in amino acids: CASSYRLGTEAFF. In DNA, the CDR3 is TGTGCCAGCAGTTACAGGTTGGGGACTGAAGCTTTCTTT.

This clonotype has just a few counts. A much larger clone is a single base away; this may be a read error. V gene TRBV30 combines with J gene TRBJ1-2; 7 bases are a match to TRBD1. Germline values: CDR1 GTSNPN, CDR2 SVGIG (reference sequence). The CDR3 spans 13 residues. The CDR3 loop is CAWTPTGYEGYAF. CDR3 DNA: TGTGCCTGGACCCCGACAGGGTACGAAGGCTACGCCTTC.

About this clonotype itself: Possible read error: a much larger clone is one base away. The V and J genes are TRBV4-3 and TRBJ2-1; D remains ambiguous. Germline CDR1 LGHNA, CDR2 YSLEER. The CDR3 covers 15 residues. Here the CDR3 DNA reads TGCGCCAGCAGCCAAGAGGTCCTTTTGGGCAATGGGCAGTTCTTC. Translating gives CASSQEVLLGNGQFF.

By share, this clonotype ranks as medium-sized (0.01 to 0.1%). This chain uses TRBV30 with TRBJ1-1; no clear D. This CDR3 spans 13 amino acids. V lost 0 bases and J lost 2, with 7 bases in between. Per germline, CDR1 GTSNPN and CDR2 SVGIG (reference sequence). CDR3 DNA sequence: TGTGCCTGGAGTGTTCTGGGAAACACTGAAGCTTTCTTT. Protein: CAWSVLGNTEAFF.

By share, this clonotype ranks as medium-sized (0.01 to 0.1%). The V gene is TRBV19, the J gene TRBJ1-5; D not resolved. This CDR3 contains 15 residues. Trimming removed 3 bases from V and 6 bases from J, with 15 bases in between. Germline CDR1 is LNHDA and CDR2 is SQIVND (reference sequence). The CDR3 sequence: CASSMGGRLVQPQHF. DNA of the CDR3: TGTGCCAGTAGTATGGGCGGACGCTTAGTTCAGCCCCAGCATTTT.

This clonotype was counted a few times. In DNA form, the CDR3 reads TGTGCCAGCAGCGTAGGTGGTCTACCTACCGGGGAGCTGTTTTTT. This gives the protein CASSVGGLPTGELFF. V and J are TRBV9 and TRBJ2-2; D remains ambiguous. The germline V gene has CDR1 SGDLS and CDR2 YYNGEE. V was cut by 0 bases and J by 5 bases, with 11 bases left in between. This CDR3 spans 15 amino acids.

The V and J genes are TRBV7-2 and TRBJ2-1; 7 nucleotides agree with TRBD2. Trimming at V came to 1 base and at J to 4 bases, leaving 7 bases not matched to a gene. Germline assignment: CDR1 SGHTA and CDR2 FQGNSA. CDR3 size: 16 residues. The CDR3 sequence: CASSLDSGLPYNEQFF. The CDR3 bases are TGTGCCAGCAGCTTAGATAGCGGGCTCCCTTACAATGAGCAGTTCTTC.